The next 3 T cell receptor beta chains were all read from a single sample in a study of tumor-infiltrating lymphocytes in primary liver carcinoma. Total RNA and DNA came together from about 19-30 mg of bulk tissue without cell sorting. cDNA specific to TCR beta was made from around 470 ng of total RNA, with a constant-region primer employed for priming. Libraries of TCR beta came from three nested multiplex PCR rounds with slightly modified ARM-PCR. The first two PCR rounds used TRBV1-TRBV30 forward primers with a C-beta reverse primer, nine to eleven cycles each. TCRdb analysed the multiplex PCR reads with MiXCR anew, one entry per CDR3 protein. This table has 65,000 to 80,000 distinct CDR3 sequences, over 60% appearing once. Sequencing was performed on liver tumor tissue from sampling region 4. Subset: tumor region T4, right-lateral pole. The source is a middle-aged man with primary liver carcinoma and hepatitis B virus infection.

Notes on this clonotype: Here the CDR3 omits its conserved ending phenylalanine or tryptophan, so a read error is the likely source. The chain couples TRBV7-9 to TRBJ2-1; TRBD2 agrees at 9 bases. This CDR3 has 15 residues. Unmatched junction bases numbered 14, after V lost 10 bases and J lost 7 bases. Germline V gene sequence: CDR1 SEHNR, CDR2 FQNEAQ (reference sequence). CDR3 residues: CANQPRAGGTNEQFS. The CDR3 nucleotides read TGTGCCAACCAGCCTAGAGCGGGAGGTACGAATGAGCAGTTCTCC.

With regard to this clonotype: Germline and junction disagree at one end, which may indicate a read error. The chain is built from TRBV6-5 and TRBJ2-3; maybe TRBD1 (5 bases). Germline loops: CDR1 MNHEY, CDR2 SVGAGI. The CDR3 sequence is 14 residues long. CDR3 in DNA: TGTGCCAGCAGTTCGGACAAGGGTACTGATACGCACTATTTT. Translated, it gives CASSSDKGTDTHYF.

A note on this clonotype: Germline is not matched at one junction end, which may reflect a read error. The chain is built from TRBV12-3 or TRBV12-4 and TRBJ1-6; 7 bases are a match to TRBD1. This CDR3 is 15 amino acids long. This chain's CDR3 is CASSSTTGRISPLDF. The CDR3 nucleotides read TGTGCCAGCAGCTCCACGACAGGGCGTATTTCACCCCTCGACTTT.